This T cell receptor beta chain comes out of a study of OX40 agonist ivuxolimab in advanced cancers. About the study: Three individuals attained partial responses, comprising one hepatocellular carcinoma case and two cutaneous melanoma cases.

Germline V gene data show CDR1 as MNHNY and CDR2 as SVGAGI (reference sequence). V was shortened by 5 bases and J by 10 bases, with 11 bases between the two germline ends. The CDR3 is 11 residues long. The table came from immunoSEQ multiplex PCR; TCRdb's copy has only in-frame clones and leaves some out. The sample shows approximately 76,000 clones, roughly 90% of them seen only once. Drawing of blood for sampling happened at baseline, at cycle 4 day 1, and at cycle 7 day 1. The sequence was obtained from an adult with an advanced solid tumor such as melanoma, head and neck, liver or kidney cancer. This material consisted of CD4+ or CD8+ T cells sorted from blood, taken in a trial of the OX40 agonist ivuxolimab. V gene TRBV6-6 combines with J gene TRBJ1-2; D not certain. CDR3 bases: TGTGCCAGCAGTACTCTAGGTTTCTACACCTTC. This codes for CASSTLGFYTF.